The entry that follows covers one TCR beta chain sequence. Described time point: blood 4 weeks post-SBRT, at nephrectomy. Regarding treatment: 15 Gy SBRT to primary tumor, nephrectomy 4 weeks later. Serial blood draws occurred at baseline and 2 and 4 weeks post-SBRT. The V end was cut by 6 bases, the J end by 0 bases, with 15 bases between. This CDR3 has 15 amino acids. From germline, CDR1 is SGHVT and CDR2 SQSDAQ. This sample is drawn from a study of radiation and T cells in renal cell carcinoma. TCRdb's table, derived via immunoSEQ multiplex PCR, lists solely in-frame clones and lacks some. This table has about 76,000 clones, 89% appearing once.

The sequencing used blood, collected from a patient whose treatment included radiotherapy and nephrectomy. This clonotype was obtained from a woman in her seventies with renal cell carcinoma. This chain connects TRBV7-4 to TRBJ2-7; D remains unclear. The CDR3 region is CASSTDIRGSYEQYF. For the CDR3, the DNA is TGTGCCAGCAGTACTGACATAAGAGGCTCCTACGAGCAGTACTTC.